This TCR beta chain was sequenced during a study of cytomegalovirus exposure and HLA in healthy donors (dated by TCRdb to 2016 to 2017). Looking at the study overall: An earlier analysis of roughly 610 of the donors reported approximately 280 Gb of sequence data and 117 million unique TCR beta sequences obtained from approximately 180 million T cells. An early release that covered roughly 600 HLA-typed donors contained about 300 gigabases of sequencing data and around 85 million unique TCR sequences. The genetic ancestry cluster associated with self-reported Caucasian donors included 80% to 90% of the roughly 400 genotyped donors. The study was designed to test whether signatures of past pathogen exposure could be identified by cataloging public T cell receptors. The study used immunosequencing to profile the T cell repertoires of approximately 630 subjects and linked those repertoires to cytomegalovirus serostatus. Along with the 666-subject first cohort, a separate validation cohort of about 110 different subjects was used. The study combined high-throughput TCR immunosequencing, statistical association of individual TCRs with disease status, and machine learning to predict cytomegalovirus infection status. A later analysis re-examined previously published TCR beta repertoires from 610 or so donors and added high-resolution HLA genotyping to investigate patterns of TCR occurrence. Rather than using new phenotypic data, the later analysis identified candidate immune exposures from TCR beta sequences and from how often those sequences occurred across donors. An earlier analysis of some 600 of the donors applied high-throughput TCR beta sequencing to assess whether each TCR beta V gene segment acted as functional or pseudogenic. Alongside the repertoire data, information on donor age, sex, ethnicity and CMV serostatus was compiled. A later genetic analysis took genome-wide SNP genotypes for about three fifths of the 666 donors and used that subset as a discovery cohort. All discovery cohort repertoires had been generated using a single sequencing platform. HLA typing covered class I and class II loci at four-digit resolution. The number of donors typed differed by locus, with about 620-630 for A, B, C, DRB1 and DQB1, more than 500 for DQA1, 600 to 610 for DPA1, and around 460 for DPB1. Roughly 5 DR-DQ haplotypes were treated as single units for association and clustering because of strong linkage in the cohort. Among around 400 genotyped donors of the cohort, an average of around 240,000 unique TCR beta nucleotide sequences was sequenced per donor, of which roughly 17% were non-productive. Here is what the overall study found, with its caveats: A total of 164 TCR beta chains were listed by the study as associated with cytomegalovirus. When HLA alleles, especially DR and DQ, strongly co-occurred, TCR associations were difficult to assign to individual alleles. Because HLA typing was unavailable for some donors at each locus, only the typed subset was used in association tests. A cluster of highly shared sequence variants was judged likely to represent a technical artifact of the sequencing pipeline. The earlier analysis of a few hundred of the donors excluded around 17 rarely observed V segments, including chromosome 9 orphons, because counts were too low. In vitro tests confirmed that a few of the cytomegalovirus-associated TCR beta chains recognize cytomegalovirus antigens. A later analysis reported that several top co-occurrence clusters appeared linked to parvovirus B19, influenza, CMV and Epstein-Barr virus. The classifier was reported to diagnose cytomegalovirus status with high specificity and sensitivity in both the original and validation cohorts. Because the 87-base-pair reads could not distinguish some IMGT-functional V segments, including TRBV6-2 and TRBV6-3, those segments were excluded. In a later genetic analysis, fewer N-insertions in productive TCRs were reported among donors in an Asian-associated ancestry cluster than the roughly 710-donor mean. In this cohort, only TCR beta chains were sequenced, and detectable features were limited by the absence of alpha or paired-chain data. The authors suggested that the approach could potentially be generalized to other disease states and immunological phenotypes. CMV serostatus was the only immune exposure information available for the cohort. In a later analysis, most CMV-associated TCR beta chains were found to appear HLA-restricted, with HLA associations seemingly driven largely by CMV exposure. In a later analysis, about 16,000 TCR beta sequences were associated with specific HLA alleles at a false discovery rate of 0.05. In an earlier analysis of roughly 560 of the donors, most TCR beta V segments were observed in productive rearrangements about 87% or about 30% of the time, broadly matching IMGT annotations. A further reported finding was that TCR beta sequences accurately predicted the HLA-A and HLA-B alleles for most subjects in the first cohort. Correlated functional status among segregating V segments might be attributable to linkage disequilibrium, but an unknown experimental factor could not be ruled out. Most TCR sequences were seen in very few donors, while some public TCRs were found in many individuals. In a later analysis, TCR association rates were found to vary across HLA loci, with the most associated TCRs seen for DRB1 alleles and the fewest for HLA-C alleles. In a later analysis, HLA-associated TCR beta chains were found to be more clonally expanded and to have lower generation probabilities than equally common non-associated chains. V-gene and J-gene trimming of TCR beta chains was associated with a missense DCLRE1C variant in a later genetic analysis, and the association was replicated in an independent cohort. Roughly uniform sequencing depth across donors was assumed in presence/absence analyses, although this assumption may not hold.

The cohort consisted of some 730 healthy bone marrow donors. At the time of sampling, all cohort members were nominally healthy, though unrecorded immune exposures were likely present. The donor was CMV seropositive and belonged to the group of about 290 seropositive cohort members. Every donor gave a peripheral blood sample, and the peripheral blood mononuclear cells from that sample were used for TCR beta sequencing. Genomic DNA was extracted from the blood cell samples with the Qiagen DNeasy Blood Extraction Kit. Only a few counts were recorded for this clone. The specificity of this receptor is unknown. No qualities accompany the bases; no much larger clone lies one base away. The germline ends are 11 bases apart after V is trimmed by 6 bases and J by 2 bases. For CDR1 and CDR2, the germline V gene (reference sequence) lists MNHEY and SMNVEV. The CDR3 covers 14 residues, taking in both the cysteine and the phenylalanine. CDR3 DNA only is kept here, 42 bases in frame from base 1.

Receptor amplification or capture employed the immunoSEQ multiplex PCR assay. A mixture of 60 forward primers for TCR Vbeta segments and 13 reverse primers for TCR Jbeta segments was used in the multiplex PCR. Amplification of the CDR3 region of rearranged TCR beta genes was performed with a multiplex PCR assay on genomic DNA. The Illumina HiSeq System was used to sequence the amplified TCR beta libraries as 87-base-pair reads. On the authors' methods: In a later analysis, 80 million or so unique TCR beta chains were counted across the roughly 670 repertoires, and around 10 million of these chains were shared by at least two donors. Raw reads were error-corrected and collapsed into unique sequences with a nearest-neighbor algorithm that merged closely related sequences to remove PCR and sequencing errors. V, D and J gene segments were assigned by aligning CDR3 sequences to IMGT reference sequences. For a sequence to be retained, a match of at least six nucleotides was required to both a V gene segment and a J gene segment. Rearrangements were classified as productive when the CDR3 lacked stop codons and remained in frame with V and J, and all other rearrangements were classified as non-productive. Following IMGT convention, CDR3 was defined as the stretch from the second conserved V-encoded cysteine to the conserved J-encoded phenylalanine. The earlier analysis of about 560 of the donors excluded any sequence lacking an unambiguous match to a single V gene segment. An earlier analysis of a few hundred of the donors called V segments functional above 56.7% productive rearrangements and segregating when the between-donor standard deviation exceeded 5%. A statistical classification framework was built to diagnose cytomegalovirus status from the catalog of TCR beta chain sequences. A later analysis assigned V and J genes by comparing TCR nucleotide sequences with IMGT/GENE-DB human TR gene sequences. A later analysis assigned CDR3 sequences and most-parsimonious VDJ recombination scenarios with the TCRdist pipeline. In a later analysis, each TCR beta chain was defined by its CDR3 amino acid sequence together with its V-gene family, and reads lacking a unique V-gene family were excluded. As a way to deal with suspected cross-contamination and a sequencing artifact, a later analysis dropped approximately 570 nucleotide sequences that were highly shared and had low generation probability. For each public chain, a later analysis derived a clonal expansion index from normalized ranks of inferred template counts within each repertoire. Generation probabilities in a later analysis came from a VDJ recombination model fitted to out-of-frame rearrangements, and those results were checked against IGoR. A later analysis scored TCR-TCR, TCR-HLA and TCR-CMV co-occurrence with hypergeometric tests, applying a repertoire-size bias correction to TCR pairs. To estimate false discovery rates, a later analysis permuted the HLA or CMV assignments 20 times. In a later analysis, co-occurring TCRs were grouped with DBSCAN, and TCRdist sequence similarity was added when clustering was performed within HLA-allele-positive subsets. Repertoires with fewer than 30,000 or more than 120,000 public chains were left out of co-occurrence clustering, as were about 5 repertoires with anomalous nucleotide sharing. Not all clones reach the TCRdb copy of this immuneACCESS table, which keeps in-frame sequences only. Checked studies attribute under half of the gap to unresolved V genes and leave the rest unexplained. That table gives V, J and clone size, and the DNA gave D and trimming. Recorded for this sample are 150,000 to 170,000 clones; around 82% of them occurred a single time. Around 5.2% of the sample is held by the ten biggest clonotypes.

The material sequenced was PBMCs. The V and J segments used are TRBV27 and TRBJ2-1; the D gene is perhaps TRBD2, on 5 matching bases. The clonotype was recovered from a woman aged 35 to 49 in good health and CMV-seropositive. CDR3 protein: CASSISGTYNEQFF. The DNA sequence is as follows: TGTGCCAGCAGCATAAGCGGAACCTACAATGAGCAGTTCTTC.